A selection of T cell receptor beta chains follows, all from one sample in a study of OX40 agonist ivuxolimab in advanced cancers. Clones were sequenced by immunoSEQ multiplex PCR, and TCRdb holds only the in-frame ones, with some missing. There are roughly 41,000 clones in the sample; about 88% occur only once, and roughly 2.3% lies in the top ten. Material: CD4+ or CD8+ T cells sorted from blood, obtained in a trial of the OX40 agonist ivuxolimab. Receptors originate from an adult with an advanced solid tumor such as melanoma, head and neck, liver or kidney cancer. CDR3s leave out the opening cysteine and the closing phenylalanine or tryptophan.

V,J,CDR3
TRBV6-6,TRBJ1-5,ASSYSGANQPQH
TRBV7-2,TRBJ1-1,ASSGIVGGTEAF
TRBV7-9,TRBJ1-1,ASSPARVRATSNTEAF
TRBV19,TRBJ1-2,ASSIGRGRDGYT
TRBV7-2,TRBJ1-1,ASSLNWKGTEAF
TRBV18,TRBJ1-2,ASSPTTGNYGYT
TRBV5-4,TRBJ2-1,ASSATGNSYNEQF
TRBV6-5,TRBJ2-5,ASSLQGPRETQY
TRBV18,TRBJ2-3,ASSPLAGYTDTQY
TRBV18,TRBJ1-1,ASSPQGAEAF
TRBV29-1,TRBJ2-7,SVDGTGVGEQY
TRBV19,TRBJ1-1,ASSPTGDRTLVAF
TRBV7-9,TRBJ2-6,ASSLVAVGSGANVLT
TRBV7-9,TRBJ2-5,ASSSRYVSPGKETQY
TRBV9,TRBJ2-2,ASSVVASPGELF
TRBV28,TRBJ2-4,ASSPGTLAKNIQY
TRBV11-3,TRBJ2-5,ASSAGSTQY
TRBV2,TRBJ2-3,ASSVTSGGALDTQY
TRBV19,TRBJ2-1,ASGGERGDQF
TRBV9,TRBJ2-5,ASSVEGLAGKETQY
TRBV7-9,TRBJ1-3,ASSLSTGGNTIY
TRBV12-1,TRBJ1-5,ASSFGPRDNQPQH
TRBV14,TRBJ2-1,ASSQNDRAMDWNEQF
TRBV29-1,TRBJ2-3,SVVVSSTDTQY
TRBV2,TRBJ1-5,ASTGVVSNQPQH
TRBV27,TRBJ2-5,ASSLSDQETQY
TRBV7-2,TRBJ1-5,ASSFTMDQPQH
TRBV6-6,TRBJ1-1,ASSSPERSEAF
TRBV7-9,TRBJ1-2,ASSQAGGSGYT
TRBV7-5,TRBJ2-3,ARSAPPGLAGGKDTQY
TRBV9,TRBJ1-3,ASSVATGSSGNTIY
TRBV29-1,TRBJ2-5,SVDGGGGYQETQY
TRBV2,TRBJ2-2,ASNRAGTNTGELF
TRBV7-9,TRBJ2-3,ASSNSGAREDTQY
TRBV25-1,TRBJ1-1,ASRQLMNTEAF
TRBV5-1,TRBJ1-2,ASSPVGWGAYGYT
TRBV11-3,TRBJ2-3,ASSGTSGGDTQY
TRBV13,TRBJ1-2,ASSLGTSGYT
TRBV5-1,TRBJ1-1,ASSYDIGEAF
TRBV6-6,TRBJ1-2,ASSYAPAYT
TRBV19,TRBJ2-3,ASTLRGGTDTQY
TRBV7-2,TRBJ1-2,ASSLWDSNYGYT
TRBV7-9,TRBJ1-1,ASSPGPAHTFEAF
TRBV7-2,TRBJ1-1,ASSSRQGGKTEAF
TRBV19,TRBJ2-1,ASSPGTRRNEQF
TRBV12-5,TRBJ1-1,ASGLRGNTEAF
TRBV5-6,TRBJ2-1,ARERGAYNEQF
TRBV11-2,TRBJ1-2,ASSSTVGVVGNYGYT